Listed below are T cell receptor beta chains from one sample, sequenced in a study of blood T cell repertoires in COVID-19. The data were produced by immunoSEQ multiplex PCR, yet TCRdb's version contains in-frame clones alone and is incomplete. This table has hundreds of thousands of clones, 75% to 90% appearing once. The sample comprised PBMCs or T cells enriched from blood (not recorded which). The source is a woman aged 45-65 years who had recovered from COVID-19. The CDR3 runs from the conserved cysteine through the conserved F or W. A D gene is named only where the DNA matches it firmly.

>TRBV27|-
CASSFSAGPSRNIQYF
>TRBV5-1|-
CATTSGDTNTEAFF
>TRBV28|-
CASSLFTSINEQFF
>TRBV19|TRBD1
CASSISRTGGYGYTF
>TRBV11-2|TRBD1
CASSLDGTANEQFF
>TRBV29-1|-
CSVEAVPNEQFF
>TRBV5-5|TRBD1
CASTVRDRGVYEQYF
>TRBV9|TRBD1
CASSSPKTGDHGGTEAFF
>TRBV25-1|-
CATRKEGGEKLFF
>TRBV7-3|TRBD1
CASSLPGQGFNEQFF
>TRBV27|TRBD1
CASSIGQGVGISYNSPLHF
>TRBV6-2/TRBV6-3|-
CASSYRYGYTF
>TRBV14|TRBD2
CASSWTSGGATDTQYF
>TRBV27|-
CASKSGTGWAGELFF
>TRBV27|TRBD2
CASSSLVWREGLDTGELFF
>TRBV5-8|TRBD1
CASSFSGQARPSNEKLFF
>TRBV28|TRBD2
CASSLLSGGLYEQYF
>TRBV19|TRBD1
CASSPDRAGNTIYF